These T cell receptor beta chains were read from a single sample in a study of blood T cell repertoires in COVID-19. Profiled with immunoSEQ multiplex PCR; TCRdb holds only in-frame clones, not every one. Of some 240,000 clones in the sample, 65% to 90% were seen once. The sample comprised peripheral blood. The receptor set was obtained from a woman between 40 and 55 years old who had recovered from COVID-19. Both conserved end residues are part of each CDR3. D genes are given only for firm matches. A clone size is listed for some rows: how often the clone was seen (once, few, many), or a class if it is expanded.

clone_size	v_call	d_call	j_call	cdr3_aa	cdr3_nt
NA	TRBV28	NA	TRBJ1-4	CASRTGSLNEKLFF	TGTGCCAGCAGGACCGGGTCCTTAAATGAAAAACTGTTTTTT
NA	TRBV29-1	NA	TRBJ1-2	CSVAGTGGYTF	TGCAGCGTAGCAGGGACTGGCGGCTACACCTTC
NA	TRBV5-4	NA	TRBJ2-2	CASSLAGQRTGELFF	TGTGCCAGCAGCTTGGCAGGACAGAGGACCGGGGAGCTGTTTTTT
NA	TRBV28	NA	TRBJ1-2	CASSPGQPNYGYTF	TGTGCCAGCAGCCCGGGACAACCCAACTATGGCTACACCTTC
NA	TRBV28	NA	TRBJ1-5	CASVLTGSAQHF	TGTGCCAGCGTTCTTACAGGGAGTGCCCAGCATTTT
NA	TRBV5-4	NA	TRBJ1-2	CASSLGGGVNYGYTF	TGTGCCAGCAGCTTGGGCGGGGGGGTTAACTATGGCTACACCTTC
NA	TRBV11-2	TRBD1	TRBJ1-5	CASSYGQGGQPQHF	TGTGCCAGCAGCTATGGACAGGGTGGCCAGCCCCAGCATTTT
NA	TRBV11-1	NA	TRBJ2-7	CASSPGIDYEQYF	TGTGCCAGCAGCCCCGGGATTGACTACGAGCAGTACTTC
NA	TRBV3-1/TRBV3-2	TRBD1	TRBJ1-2	CASSQDDRDEYYGYTF	TGTGCCAGCAGCCAAGATGACAGGGATGAGTACTATGGCTACACCTTC
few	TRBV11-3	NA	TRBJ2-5	CASSSVGGVETQYF	TGTGCCAGCAGCTCCGTAGGGGGGGTAGAGACCCAGTACTTC
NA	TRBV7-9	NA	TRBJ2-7	CASSWTAPPYEQYF	TGTGCCAGCAGCTGGACAGCCCCCCCCTACGAGCAGTACTTC
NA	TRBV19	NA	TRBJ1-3	CASNEGPGNTIYF	TGTGCCAGTAACGAGGGTCCCGGAAACACCATATATTTT
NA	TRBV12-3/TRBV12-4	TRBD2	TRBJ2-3	CASSLGGTSHF	TGTGCCAGCAGTTTAGGCGGGACTAGTCATTTT
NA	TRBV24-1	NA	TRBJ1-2	CATSETGIGGYTF	TGTGCCACCAGTGAGACGGGTATCGGTGGCTACACCTTC
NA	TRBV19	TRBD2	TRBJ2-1	CASSISLAGAKHNEQFF	TGTGCCAGTAGTATATCCCTAGCGGGGGCTAAACACAATGAGCAGTTCTTC
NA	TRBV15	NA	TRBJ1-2	CATSRVSRVSTWDYGYTF	TGTGCCACCAGCAGAGTTTCGAGGGTATCCACGTGGGACTATGGCTACACCTTC
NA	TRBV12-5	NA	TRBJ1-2	CASGSPEVRHYGYTF	TGTGCTAGTGGTTCGCCAGAGGTCCGACACTATGGCTACACCTTC
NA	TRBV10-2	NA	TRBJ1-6	CASKKSSYNSPLHF	TGCGCCAGTAAAAAGAGCTCCTATAATTCACCCCTCCACTTT
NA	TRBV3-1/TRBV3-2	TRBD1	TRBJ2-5	CASSQGQGREAQETQYF	TGTGCCAGCAGCCAAGGACAGGGACGGGAAGCCCAAGAGACCCAGTACTTC
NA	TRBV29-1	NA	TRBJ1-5	CSVQDGSNQPQHF	TGCAGCGTCCAGGACGGGAGTAATCAGCCCCAGCATTTT
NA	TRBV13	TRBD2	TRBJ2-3	CASSLAGGLSTDTQYF	TGTGCCAGCAGCTTAGCGGGGGGGCTTAGCACAGATACGCAGTATTTT
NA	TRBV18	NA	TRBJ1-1	CASSPPRILGDTEAFF	TGTGCCAGCTCACCACCGAGAATACTCGGGGACACTGAAGCTTTCTTT
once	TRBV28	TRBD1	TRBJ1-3	CASSFSGGAGNTIYF	TGTGCCAGCAGCTTTTCAGGGGGCGCTGGAAACACCATATATTTT
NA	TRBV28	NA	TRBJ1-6	CASSRGGGPLHF	TGTGCCAGCAGCAGGGGAGGGGGACCCCTCCACTTT
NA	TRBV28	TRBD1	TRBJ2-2	CASSSGQGGGELFF	TGTGCCAGCAGTTCCGGACAGGGTGGCGGGGAGCTGTTTTTT
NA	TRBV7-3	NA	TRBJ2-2	CASSSTGAGELFF	TGTGCCAGCAGCTCGACAGGTGCCGGGGAGCTGTTTTTT
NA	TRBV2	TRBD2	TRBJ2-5	CASMASGGAGTQYF	TGTGCCAGCATGGCTAGCGGGGGGGCTGGGACCCAGTACTTC
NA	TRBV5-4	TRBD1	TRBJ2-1	CASSPWTGLAYNEQFF	TGTGCCAGCAGCCCATGGACAGGGCTCGCCTACAATGAGCAGTTCTTC
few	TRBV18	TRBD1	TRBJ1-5	CASSPAGTGTLNNQPQHF	TGTGCCAGCTCACCGGCGGGGACAGGGACTCTCAACAATCAGCCCCAGCATTTT
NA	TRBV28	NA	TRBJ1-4	CASSSTGLGEKLFF	TGTGCCAGCAGTTCCACCGGGTTGGGTGAAAAACTGTTTTTT
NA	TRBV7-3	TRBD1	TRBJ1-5	CASSSGQGSKPQHF	TGTGCCAGCAGCTCTGGACAGGGGAGCAAGCCCCAGCATTTT
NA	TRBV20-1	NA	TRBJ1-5	CSASSESNQPQHF	TGCAGTGCTAGTTCAGAAAGCAATCAGCCCCAGCATTTT
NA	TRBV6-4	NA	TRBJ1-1	CASSDQGNTEAFF	TGTGCCAGCAGTGACCAGGGGAACACTGAAGCTTTCTTT
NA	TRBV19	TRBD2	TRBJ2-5	CASRRTGTSGAGETQYF	TGTGCCAGTAGACGGACTGGAACTAGCGGGGCAGGTGAGACCCAGTACTTC
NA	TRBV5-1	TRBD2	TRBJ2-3	CASSVSGGADTQYF	TGCGCCAGCAGCGTTAGCGGGGGGGCTGATACGCAGTATTTT
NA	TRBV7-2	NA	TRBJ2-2	CATRGWSGELFF	TGTGCCACCCGCGGTTGGTCCGGGGAGCTGTTTTTT
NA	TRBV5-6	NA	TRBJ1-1	CASSLTGFGNTEAFF	TGTGCCAGCAGCTTGACGGGGTTCGGTAACACTGAAGCTTTCTTT
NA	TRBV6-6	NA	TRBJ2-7	CASSPLGYEQYF	TGTGCCAGCAGTCCCCTAGGCTACGAGCAGTACTTC
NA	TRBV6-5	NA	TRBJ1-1	CASSHGTPNTEAFF	TGTGCCAGCAGTCATGGGACACCGAACACTGAAGCTTTCTTT
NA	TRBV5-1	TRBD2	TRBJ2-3	CASSLAGDPTDTQYF	TGCGCCAGCAGCTTAGCGGGGGATCCCACAGATACGCAGTATTTT
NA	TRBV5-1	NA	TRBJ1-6	CASSAVREDNSPLHF	TGCGCCAGCAGCGCGGTCAGGGAGGATAATTCACCCCTCCACTTT
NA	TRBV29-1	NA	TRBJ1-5	CSVRTGSDSNQPQHF	TGCAGCGTTCGAACAGGGTCGGATAGCAATCAGCCCCAGCATTTT
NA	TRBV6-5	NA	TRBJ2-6	CASKYNSGANVLTF	TGTGCCAGCAAGTACAACTCTGGGGCCAACGTCCTGACTTTC
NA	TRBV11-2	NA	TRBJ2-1	CASSRGGFYNEQFF	TGTGCCAGCAGCCGCGGCGGGTTCTACAATGAGCAGTTCTTC
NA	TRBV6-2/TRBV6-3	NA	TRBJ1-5	CASSYQQGENQPQHF	TGTGCCAGCAGTTATCAACAGGGTGAAAATCAGCCCCAGCATTTT
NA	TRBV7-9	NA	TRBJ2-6	CASSLVRAGANVLTF	TGTGCCAGCAGCTTAGTCAGGGCTGGGGCCAACGTCCTGACTTTC
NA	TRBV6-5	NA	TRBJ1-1	CASRLRENTEAFF	TGTGCCAGCAGACTAAGAGAAAACACTGAAGCTTTCTTT
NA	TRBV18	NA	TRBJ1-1	CASSPREGVENTEAFF	TGTGCCAGCTCACCACGGGAGGGGGTGGAGAACACTGAAGCTTTCTTT
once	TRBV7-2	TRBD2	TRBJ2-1	CASSGNSGGPQFF	TGTGCCAGCAGCGGGAATTCGGGGGGGCCGCAGTTCTTC
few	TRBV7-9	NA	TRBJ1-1	CASKSLWATEAFF	TGTGCCTCCAAATCCCTCTGGGCCACTGAAGCTTTCTTT
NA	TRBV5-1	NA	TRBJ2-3	CASSLERGTSTDTQYF	TGCGCCAGCAGCTTGGAACGCGGAACTAGCACAGATACGCAGTATTTT
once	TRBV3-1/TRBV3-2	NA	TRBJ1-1	CASSQATATLNTEAFF	TGTGCCAGCAGCCAAGCAACAGCTACATTAAACACTGAAGCTTTCTTT
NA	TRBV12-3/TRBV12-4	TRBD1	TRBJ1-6	CASSRDRASPLHF	TGTGCCAGCAGCAGGGACAGAGCTTCACCCCTCCACTTT
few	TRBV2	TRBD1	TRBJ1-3	CASKGGSPGNTIYF	TGTGCCAGCAAAGGGGGCTCACCTGGAAACACCATATATTTT
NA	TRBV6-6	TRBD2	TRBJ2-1	CASSGTSGGDEQFF	TGTGCCAGCAGCGGGACTAGCGGGGGCGATGAGCAGTTCTTC